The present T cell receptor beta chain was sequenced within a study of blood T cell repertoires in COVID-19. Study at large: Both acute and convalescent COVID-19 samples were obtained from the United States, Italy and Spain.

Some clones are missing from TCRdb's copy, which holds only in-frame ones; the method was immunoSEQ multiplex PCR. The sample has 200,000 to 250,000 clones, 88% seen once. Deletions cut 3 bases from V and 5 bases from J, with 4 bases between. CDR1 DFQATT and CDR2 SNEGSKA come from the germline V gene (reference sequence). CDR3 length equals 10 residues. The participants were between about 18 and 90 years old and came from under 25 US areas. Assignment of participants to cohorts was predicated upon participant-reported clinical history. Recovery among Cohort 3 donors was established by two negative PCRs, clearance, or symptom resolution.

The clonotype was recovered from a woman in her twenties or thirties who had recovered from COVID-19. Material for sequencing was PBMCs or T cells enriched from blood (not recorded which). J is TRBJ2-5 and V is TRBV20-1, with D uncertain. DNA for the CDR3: TGCAGTGCTAGGCGGGAGACCCAGTACTTC. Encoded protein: CSARRETQYF.